These 25 T cell receptor beta chains originate from one sample sequenced in a study of blood T cell repertoires in COVID-19. Only in-frame clones appear in the TCRdb table, and some are missing; sequencing was by immunoSEQ multiplex PCR. The top ten hold 0.45% to 0.6% of the sample, which has just over 150,000 clones, roughly 80% seen once. Sequencing was carried out using peripheral blood. Receptors originate from a man aged 60-69 years with acute or convalescent COVID-19.

The chain employs TRBV19 and TRBJ1-2; tentative D call: TRBD1 (6 bases). The length of the CDR3 is 14 residues. Per the germline V gene, CDR1 is LNHDA and CDR2 is SQIVND (reference sequence). V was shortened by 5 bases and J by 7 bases, with 17 bases between the two germline ends. CDR3: CASSLNRQAGGYTF. The CDR3 nucleotides are TGTGCCAGTAGTCTTAATCGACAGGCAGGTGGCTACACCTTC.

This clone was picked up one time. The chain links TRBV5-6 to TRBJ2-1, with D perhaps TRBD1 (5 bases). From germline, CDR1 is SGHDT and CDR2 YYEEEE. V was trimmed by 1 base and J by 0 bases, leaving 11 bases between them. The CDR3 runs 16 residues. In nucleotides, the CDR3 is TGTGCCAGCAGCTTGAGGGGTATGAGCTCCTACAATGAGCAGTTCTTC. This gives the protein CASSLRGMSSYNEQFF.

The J gene is TRBJ1-2, the V gene TRBV28, with D uncertain. CDR3 length equals 13 residues. Trimming removed 6 bases at V and 3 bases at J, with 11 bases between. Germline CDR1 and CDR2: MDHEN and SYDVKM. The CDR3 region is CASSPGSHYGYTF. CDR3 bases: TGTGCCAGCAGCCCGGGATCCCACTATGGCTACACCTTC.

J is TRBJ1-2 and V is TRBV20-1, with D perhaps matching TRBD1 (5 bases). Germline V gene sequence: CDR1 DFQATT, CDR2 SNEGSKA (reference sequence). The CDR3 runs 8 residues. The CDR3 reads CKPSGDTF. Written as DNA, the CDR3 is TGCAAGCCCTCGGGGGACACCTTC.

The chain has TRBV11-2 and TRBJ1-2; D perhaps matches TRBD1 (5 bases). The V end was cut by 2 bases, the J end by 7 bases, with 29 bases between. Germline V CDR1 and CDR2: SGHAT, FQNNGV. The CDR3 loop spans 19 amino acids. Here the CDR3 reads CASSLRGGREAKTLIGYTF. Written as DNA, the CDR3 is TGTGCCAGCAGCTTACGGGGGGGAAGGGAAGCAAAGACTTTGATTGGCTACACCTTC.

J is TRBJ2-7 and V is TRBV7-2, with TRBD2 identical over 12 bases. Germline CDR1 SGHTA, CDR2 FQGNSA. J was trimmed by 2 bases and V by 5 bases; bases with no gene match: 4. The CDR3 spans 15 residues. The CDR3 sequence: CASSPGLAGTYEQYF. The CDR3 DNA reads TGTGCCAGCAGCCCGGGACTAGCGGGTACCTACGAGCAGTACTTC.

This clone came up a few times. The identical CDR3 is also encoded by other nucleotide sequences in the sample. The V gene is TRBV28, the J gene TRBJ1-3; D ambiguous. In germline, CDR1 is MDHEN, CDR2 SYDVKM. Trimming cost V 6 bases and J 1 base, with 10 bases left between them. The CDR3 runs 14 residues. CDR3 sequence (DNA): TGTGCCAGCAGCCCCGCGGGATCTGGAAACACCATATATTTT. Encoded protein: CASSPAGSGNTIYF.

The V and J genes are TRBV3-1 (or the pseudogene TRBV3-2) and TRBJ1-6; tentative D call: TRBD1 (6 bases). Germline V gene lookup returns CDR1 LGHDT and CDR2 YNNKEL (reference sequence). Trimming took 3 bases from V and 10 from J, leaving 16 bases between them. The CDR3 contains 15 residues. Here the CDR3 reads CASSHGGRGWSPLHF. The CDR3 nucleotides are TGTGCCAGCAGCCACGGAGGCAGGGGTTGGTCACCCCTCCACTTT.

The gene calls are TRBV10-3 and TRBJ2-3; D gene uncertain. V was cut by 2 bases and J by 3 bases, with 6 bases left in between. The CDR3 loop spans 13 amino acids. The germline CDR1 and CDR2 sequences are ENHRY and SYGVKD. CDR3 region: CAISEPETDTQYF. In DNA form, the CDR3 reads TGTGCCATCAGTGAGCCAGAAACAGATACGCAGTATTTT.

The chain combines TRBV2 with TRBJ2-1, with D possibly matching TRBD1 (5 bases). CDR1 SNHLY and CDR2 FYNNEI come from the germline V gene. Trimming shortened V by 6 bases and J by 1 base, and 7 bases separated the two germline ends. The CDR3 extends over 13 amino acids. This CDR3 is CASRRQSYNEQFF. Here the CDR3 DNA reads TGTGCCAGCAGGAGACAGTCCTACAATGAGCAGTTCTTC.

This chain connects TRBV6-5 to TRBJ1-4, with D unresolved. CDR1 is MNHEY and CDR2 is SVGAGI in the germline V gene. V gave up 10 bases and J gave up 2 bases, with 11 bases separating them. The CDR3 is made up of 13 amino acids. The CDR3, as DNA: TGTGCCATCCTCGGGAGGACTAATGAAAAACTGTTTTTT. Its translation: CAILGRTNEKLFF.

This clone was found once. V and J are TRBV1 and TRBJ2-7; the table's D call, TRBD1, has no DNA check behind it. TRBV1 represents a pseudogene. The CDR3 covers 15 residues. CDR3 region: CTSSQSPGTGSEQYF. The CDR3, as DNA: TGCACCAGCAGCCAATCGCCCGGGACAGGGTCCGAGCAGTACTTC.

The chain carries TRBV19 and TRBJ1-2; 9 positions match TRBD1. V shed 1 base and J 5 bases; nucleotides not matched to a gene: 5. The CDR3 spans 15 residues. Germline V gives CDR1 LNHDA, CDR2 SQIVND (reference sequence). The CDR3 loop is CASSIGTGGVYGYTF. In DNA form, the CDR3 reads TGTGCCAGTAGTATAGGTACAGGGGGCGTATATGGCTACACCTTC.

The V call is TRBV4-1, the J call TRBJ2-7, with TRBD2 matching over 7 bases. Germline CDR1 and CDR2: MGHRA and YSYEKL. The CDR3 runs 14 residues. Losses at the gene ends were 1 base for V and 6 bases for J; bases not matched to a gene: 6. CDR3 coding DNA: TGCGCCAGCAGCCAAGGGAGCGGGACGGGCGAGCAGTACTTC. Amino acid sequence: CASSQGSGTGEQYF.

The sample holds a few counts of this clone. The chain recombines TRBV28 with TRBJ1-1; 7 bases match TRBD1. This CDR3 contains 14 residues. V gave up 3 bases and J gave up 0 bases; unmatched junction bases: 1. CDR1 is MDHEN, CDR2 SYDVKM, per germline. The CDR3 reads CASSLGQLNTEAFF. DNA for the CDR3: TGTGCCAGCAGTTTGGGACAGTTGAACACTGAAGCTTTCTTT.

This clone was detected only a few times. The chain carries TRBV10-3 and TRBJ2-7; 12 bases fit TRBD2. The CDR3 contains 12 residues. CDR1 and CDR2 (germline): ENHRY, SYGVKD. V gave up 6 bases and J gave up 10 bases; unmatched junction bases: 4. The CDR3 region is CAISWTSGVQYF. CDR3 DNA: TGTGCCATCAGCTGGACTAGCGGGGTTCAGTACTTC.

The chain uses TRBV19 and TRBJ2-2, with D perhaps matching TRBD1 (5 bases). Germline values: CDR1 LNHDA, CDR2 SQIVND (reference sequence). The CDR3 loop spans 15 amino acids. Trimming cost V 1 base and J 5 bases, with 11 bases left between them. The chain's CDR3 is CASSIGQGTTGELFF. CDR3 DNA sequence: TGTGCCAGTAGTATAGGGCAGGGAACGACCGGGGAGCTGTTTTTT.

This clone showed up just once. The V gene is TRBV24-1, the J gene TRBJ2-3; D possibly corresponds to TRBD2 (6 bases). There are 16 residues in the CDR3. Germline CDR1 reads KGHDR; CDR2 reads SFDVKD. V was clipped by 7 bases and J by 1 base, with 17 bases between them. Here the CDR3 DNA reads TGTGCCACCAGCCCCGGGAGCGGAGGACGCACAGATACGCAGTATTTT. Translation gives CATSPGSGGRTDTQYF.

This chain links TRBV2 with TRBJ2-3, with 10 bases lining up with TRBD2. The V segment lost 0 bases and the J segment 5 bases; nucleotides outside the gene matches: 5. The CDR3 spans 16 residues. Germline values: CDR1 SNHLY, CDR2 FYNNEI. The CDR3 spells CASSEAGLAGVDTQYF. CDR3 DNA sequence: TGTGCCAGCAGTGAAGCAGGGCTAGCGGGAGTAGATACGCAGTATTTT.

This clone turned up a few times. The sample has other DNA sequences that encode this CDR3 too. The chain employs TRBV7-3 and TRBJ2-1; 11 bases line up with TRBD2. The length of the CDR3 is 15 residues. Trimming took 5 bases from V and 4 from J; bases not matched to a gene: 4. The V gene's germline CDR1 is SGHTA and CDR2 FQGTGA. This CDR3 reads CASSLSGGAYNEQFF. The CDR3, as DNA: TGTGCCAGCAGCCTTAGCGGGGGGGCTTACAATGAGCAGTTCTTC. The variable domain in full, completed from reference TRBV7-3 and TRBJ2-1, reads GAGVSQTPSNKVTEKGKYVELRCDPISGHTALYWYRQSLGQGPEFLIYFQGTGAADDSGLPNDRFFAVRPEGSVSTLKIQRTERGDSAVYLCASSLSGGAYNEQFFGPGTRLTVL.

The chain uses TRBV6-2 or TRBV6-3 and TRBJ2-3; D unclear. V was clipped by 0 bases and J by 5 bases, with 6 bases between them. Germline V lookup: CDR1 MNHEY, CDR2 SVGEGT. The CDR3 runs 13 residues. The CDR3 loop reads CASSYSRIDTQYF. The DNA for the CDR3 is TGTGCCAGCAGTTACTCGAGGATAGATACGCAGTATTTT.

The chain combines TRBV6-2 or TRBV6-3 with TRBJ2-1, with D possibly matching TRBD2 (7 bases). V was clipped by 0 bases and J by 7 bases, with 13 bases between them. Germline V gene sequence: CDR1 MNHEY, CDR2 SVGEGT. The CDR3 runs to 15 residues. This chain's CDR3 is CASSYSGGPSNEQFF. Here the CDR3 DNA reads TGTGCCAGCAGTTACTCGGGGGGGCCTTCTAATGAGCAGTTCTTC.

The gene calls are TRBV4-1 and TRBJ2-5; maybe TRBD2 (7 bases). Trimming left V 5 bases short and J 1 base short, with 11 bases between. The germline V gene has CDR1 MGHRA and CDR2 YSYEKL. The CDR3 contains 14 residues. CDR3 DNA: TGCGCCAGCAGCTCTCGGGGGGCCCAAGAGACCCAGTACTTC. Translating it yields CASSSRGAQETQYF.

This chain connects TRBV5-3 to TRBJ1-5, with 8 bases lining up with TRBD1. TRBV5-3 is assigned to the ORF class and has an uncertain function. V was clipped by 4 bases and J by 0 bases; unmatched bases: 12. CDR3 length: 18 amino acids. The CDR3 is CARSGRGLTTFSNQPQHF. For the CDR3, the DNA is TGTGCCAGAAGCGGCAGGGGGCTTACCACTTTTAGCAATCAGCCCCAGCATTTT.

V and J are TRBV19 and TRBJ2-1, with 14 bases matching TRBD2. The V and J ends lost 9 bases and 3 bases, in that order; junction bases with no gene match: 13. CDR3 length: 18 residues. Germline V gives CDR1 LNHDA, CDR2 SQIVND (reference sequence). CDR3 nucleotide sequence: TGTGCCAGCCATCCTGGGACTAGCGGGAGAATTCGCTACAATGAGCAGTTCTTC. Translating gives CASHPGTSGRIRYNEQFF. The full variable domain, rest sourced from reference TRBV19 and TRBJ2-1, is DGGITQSPKYLFRKEGQNVTLSCEQNLNHDAMYWYRQDPGQGLRLIYYSQIVNDFQKGDIAEGYSVSREKKESFPLTVTSAQKNPTAFYLCASHPGTSGRIRYNEQFFGPGTRLTVL.